This T cell receptor (beta chain) was captured by sequencing in a study of OX40 agonist ivuxolimab in advanced cancers. Turning to the study itself: The study treated patients with ivuxolimab, an agonistic anti-OX40 (CD134) antibody. Overall study results and limits: Fewer expanded clones were found on average in CD4+ than in CD8+ T cells.

Sequenced by immunoSEQ multiplex PCR; TCRdb stores in-frame clones only, minus some. The table records more than 55,000 clones, approximately 79% of them present only once. The CDR3 is 16 amino acids. The germline V gene encodes CDR1 SEHNR and CDR2 FQNEAQ (reference sequence). The V gene lost 0 bases and the J gene lost 2 bases, with 12 bases spanning the gap. As for this clone: Its antigen remains unknown.

The chain links TRBV7-9 to TRBJ2-3; the D is unclear. The source is an adult with an advanced solid tumor such as melanoma, head and neck, liver or kidney cancer. This specimen was CD4+ or CD8+ T cells sorted from blood, taken in a trial of the OX40 agonist ivuxolimab. CDR3 protein: CASSLAPLSNTDTQYF. The CDR3 DNA follows: TGTGCCAGCAGCTTAGCCCCCCTGTCTAACACAGATACGCAGTATTTT.